This T cell receptor beta chain comes out of a study of blood T cell repertoires in COVID-19. Study overall: Acute and convalescent COVID-19 samples came from the United States, Italy and Spain. Sample material is recorded as cDNA or gDNA derived from T cells, B-cell-depleted T cells, or PBMCs.

Authors' methods: Amplification of reference gene primers was used by the study to estimate nucleated cell counts. TCRdb keeps only in-frame clones here, not all; method: immunoSEQ multiplex PCR. V and J calls and clone size are those listed in that table; D and trimming were worked out from the DNA. The repertoire includes approximately 270,000 clones, around 88% of them detected once, and around 1.4% sits in the top ten. The source is a man aged 80 or over with acute or convalescent COVID-19. The sample consisted of peripheral blood.

The CDR3 sequence: CASSRQDQNSPLHF. The DNA of the CDR3 is TGTGCCAGTAGCAGACAGGACCAGAATTCACCCCTCCACTTT. The chain couples TRBV19 to TRBJ1-6; possibly TRBD1 for D (6 bases). Germline V CDR1 and CDR2: LNHDA, SQIVND (reference sequence). This CDR3 spans 14 amino acids. V lost 6 bases and J 7 bases, leaving 13 bases between the germline ends. The full variable domain, its missing parts supplied by reference TRBV19 and TRBJ1-6, is DGGITQSPKYLFRKEGQNVTLSCEQNLNHDAMYWYRQDPGQGLRLIYYSQIVNDFQKGDIAEGYSVSREKKESFPLTVTSAQKNPTAFYLCASSRQDQNSPLHFGNGTRLTVT.